This is a list of T cell receptor beta chains from one sample in a study of spatial heterogeneity in lung cancer. One entry per CDR3 protein results from TCRdb running MiXCR on the 5' RACE reads. This repertoire shows around 26,000 distinct CDR3 sequences, 7% found once; its top ten account for more than 13%. Sequenced here: PBMCs, sampled at surgery. Receptor source: a male donor with early-stage non-small cell lung cancer. CDR3s include the opening cysteine and the closing phenylalanine or tryptophan. The order of the fields is D gene, J gene, CDR3 length, clone size, V gene, CDR3 protein, CDR3 DNA. A D gene is named only where the DNA matches it firmly. Part of the rows lack a size; the others show once, few, many or a class for expanded clones.

>.|TRBJ2-2|14|.|TRBV3-1
CASRRTLNTGELFF
TGTGCCAGCAGACGGACTCTAAACACCGGGGAGCTGTTTTTT
>.|TRBJ1-5|13|many|TRBV5-1
CASSLIPDQPQHF
TGCGCCAGCAGCTTGATACCGGATCAGCCCCAGCATTTT
>.|TRBJ1-4|14|medium-sized|TRBV28
CASSFPRSNEKLFF
TGTGCCAGCAGTTTTCCCAGGAGTAATGAAAAACTGTTTTTT
>TRBD1|TRBJ2-1|15|.|TRBV6-2/TRBV6-3
CAGSYTAGGDGEQFF
TGTGCCGGCAGTTACACGGCAGGGGGTGATGGTGAGCAGTTCTTC
>.|TRBJ2-3|14|many|TRBV5-1
CASSLGGRGYTQYF
TGCGCCAGCAGCTTGGGGGGCCGCGGGTATACGCAGTATTTT
>TRBD2|TRBJ2-3|15|few|TRBV4-1
CASSHNERGADTQYF
TGCGCCAGCAGCCACAATGAGCGGGGGGCAGATACGCAGTATTTT
>TRBD1|TRBJ1-5|15|few|TRBV6-5
CASSYARGPGQPQHF
TGTGCCAGCAGTTACGCCAGGGGGCCAGGGCAGCCCCAGCATTTT
>.|TRBJ2-1|13|.|TRBV20-1
CSASRQADNEQFF
TGCAGTGCTAGCCGGCAGGCTGACAATGAGCAGTTCTTC
>TRBD1|TRBJ2-3|15|.|TRBV29-1
CSFKGTGTSTDTQYF
TGCAGCTTTAAGGGGACAGGGACATCAACAGATACGCAGTATTTT
>.|TRBJ1-1|14|medium-sized|TRBV6-4
CASSDKGAIGEAFF
TGTGCCAGCAGTGACAAAGGGGCAATAGGTGAAGCTTTCTTT
>.|TRBJ1-5|14|.|TRBV6-1
CASTLKGENQPQHF
TGTGCCAGCACCTTAAAAGGGGAAAATCAGCCCCAGCATTTT
>TRBD1|TRBJ2-4|13|many|TRBV6-1
CAIMTGVTGIQYF
TGTGCCATCATGACAGGGGTCACTGGCATTCAGTACTTC
>.|TRBJ2-2|13|many|TRBV2
CASSATAFGELFF
TGTGCCAGCAGTGCGACAGCTTTTGGGGAGCTGTTTTTT
>.|TRBJ2-5|12|many|TRBV6-1
CASSGLKETQYF
TGTGCCAGCAGTGGACTCAAAGAGACCCAGTACTTC
>.|TRBJ1-3|15|few|TRBV10-3
CAISESGSSGNTIYF
TGTGCCATCAGTGAGTCGGGTTCCTCTGGAAACACCATATATTTT
>TRBD1|TRBJ1-6|17|few|TRBV20-1
CSARDEGQGSDNSPLHF
TGCAGTGCTAGAGATGAGGGACAGGGGAGCGATAATTCACCCCTCCACTTT
>.|TRBJ2-1|13|many|TRBV10-3
CAVKDSADNEQFF
TGTGCCGTCAAGGACAGCGCGGACAATGAGCAGTTCTTC
>TRBD2|TRBJ2-1|14|many|TRBV20-1
CSASASGFYNEQFF
TGCAGTGCTAGTGCTAGCGGGTTCTACAATGAGCAGTTCTTC
>TRBD1|TRBJ1-5|19|many|TRBV20-1
CSAPHGTGGGYSGNQPQHF
TGCAGTGCCCCCCATGGGACAGGGGGAGGTTATAGTGGGAATCAGCCCCAGCATTTT
>.|TRBJ1-2|15|many|TRBV7-2
CASSLVWAGSYGYTF
TGTGCCAGCAGCTTAGTTTGGGCAGGATCCTATGGCTACACCTTC
>.|TRBJ2-1|15|.|TRBV10-3
CAISEYSGSGNEQFF
TGTGCCATCAGTGAGTACAGCGGCTCAGGCAATGAGCAGTTCTTC
>TRBD1|TRBJ1-2|15|.|TRBV6-1
CASKTGPTQIYGYTF
TGTGCCAGCAAGACAGGGCCAACTCAAATTTATGGCTACACCTTC
>.|TRBJ2-6|15|few|TRBV12-3/TRBV12-4
CASSLPGIGANVLTF
TGTGCCAGCAGTTTACCAGGAATTGGTGCCAACGTCCTGACTTTC
>TRBD1|TRBJ2-3|14|medium-sized|TRBV28
CASSSDRDADTQYF
TGTGCCAGCAGTTCGGACAGGGACGCAGATACGCAGTATTTT
>.|TRBJ1-1|13|many|TRBV28
CASFGQPNTEAFF
TGTGCCAGCTTTGGACAACCGAACACTGAAGCTTTCTTT
>TRBD1|TRBJ1-6|21|many|TRBV18
CASSPTTSQLQRDRWDSPLHF
TGTGCCAGCTCACCGACCACTTCTCAACTCCAACGGGACAGGTGGGACTCACCCCTCCACTTT
>.|TRBJ1-5|16|.|TRBV5-6
CASSSSGNGGNQPQHF
TGTGCCAGCAGCTCCTCTGGCAACGGGGGTAATCAGCCCCAGCATTTT
>.|TRBJ1-5|15|many|TRBV4-2
CASSRLKEENQPQHF
TGTGCCAGCAGCCGTCTAAAGGAGGAAAATCAGCCCCAGCATTTT
>.|TRBJ2-1|16|many|TRBV28
CASSLLRRTSSNEQFF
TGTGCCAGCAGTTTACTCCGCAGAACATCCTCCAATGAGCAGTTCTTC
>.|TRBJ1-1|17|many|TRBV6-6
CASSYSSRSQAQEGAFF
TGTGCCAGCAGTTACTCGAGTCGGTCACAAGCCCAAGAGGGTGCTTTCTTT
>TRBD2|TRBJ2-1|14|many|TRBV6-2/TRBV6-3
CASSLTSGSYEQFF
TGTGCCAGCAGTCTCACTAGCGGGAGCTATGAGCAGTTCTTC
>TRBD1|TRBJ1-3|14|many|TRBV4-1
CASSLTGGTHTIYF
TGCGCCAGCAGCCTGACAGGGGGCACGCACACCATATATTTT
>.|TRBJ2-3|14|many|TRBV10-1
CASSDRALTDTQYF
TGCGCCAGCAGTGATCGGGCCCTCACAGATACGCAGTATTTT
>TRBD1|TRBJ1-1|15|many|TRBV4-1
CASSQGQGAKTEAFF
TGCGCCAGCAGCCAGGGACAGGGGGCGAAGACTGAAGCTTTCTTT
>.|TRBJ1-1|14|.|TRBV5-1
CASSILTGNTEAFF
TGCGCCAGCAGCATCCTGACAGGGAACACTGAAGCTTTCTTT
>TRBD1|TRBJ2-7|14|few|TRBV10-3
CAISGTGDIYEQYF
TGTGCCATCAGTGGGACAGGGGATATATACGAGCAGTACTTC
>.|TRBJ2-7|14|many|TRBV10-3
CAISLGGQSYEQYF
TGTGCCATCAGCCTGGGGGGACAGAGCTACGAGCAGTACTTC
>.|TRBJ2-4|14|many|TRBV11-2
CASSSQASVDIQYF
TGTGCCAGCAGCTCCCAGGCCTCCGTGGACATTCAGTACTTC
>.|TRBJ1-3|16|many|TRBV6-1
CASSESAAGSGNTIYF
TGTGCCAGCAGTGAATCCGCGGCAGGCTCTGGAAACACCATATATTTT
>.|TRBJ2-5|12|.|TRBV6-5
CASTGRGETQYF
TGTGCCAGCACGGGGCGCGGAGAGACCCAGTACTTC
>TRBD2|TRBJ2-1|20|.|TRBV20-1
CSARDHVGLAGRSSYNEQFF
TGCAGTGCTAGAGATCACGTGGGACTAGCGGGCAGGAGCTCCTACAATGAGCAGTTCTTC
>.|TRBJ2-5|12|.|TRBV28
CASRSSTETQYF
TGTGCCAGCCGATCTTCGACGGAGACCCAGTACTTC
>TRBD2|TRBJ2-1|17|few|TRBV2
CASSALMGLAGGGEQFF
TGTGCCAGCAGCGCACTGATGGGACTAGCGGGAGGGGGTGAGCAGTTCTTC
>TRBD1|TRBJ1-3|15|.|TRBV9
CASSPRTGSGNTIYF
TGTGCCAGCAGCCCGAGGACAGGCTCTGGAAACACCATATATTTT
>.|TRBJ2-1|12|.|TRBV5-1
CASSLGSFEQFF
TGCGCCAGCAGCTTGGGGAGCTTTGAGCAGTTCTTC
>TRBD2|TRBJ2-3|15|many|TRBV10-3
CAISWRGTSTDTQYF
TGTGCCATCAGCTGGCGGGGGACTAGCACAGATACGCAGTATTTT
>.|TRBJ2-1|17|many|TRBV4-1
CASSQSPAGSSYNEQFF
TGCGCCAGCAGCCAATCTCCGGCAGGGAGCTCCTACAATGAGCAGTTCTTC